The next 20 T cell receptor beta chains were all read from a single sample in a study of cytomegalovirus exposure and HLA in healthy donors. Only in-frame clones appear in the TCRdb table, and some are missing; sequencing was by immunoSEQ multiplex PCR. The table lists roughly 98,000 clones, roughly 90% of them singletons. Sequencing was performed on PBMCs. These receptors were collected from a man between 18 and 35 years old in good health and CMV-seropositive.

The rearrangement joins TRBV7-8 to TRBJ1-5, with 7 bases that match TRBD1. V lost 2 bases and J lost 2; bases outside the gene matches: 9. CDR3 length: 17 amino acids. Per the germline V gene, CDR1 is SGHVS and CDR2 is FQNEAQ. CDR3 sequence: CASSLLPHTGGNQPQHF. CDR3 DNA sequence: TGTGCCAGCAGCTTATTACCCCACACAGGGGGCAATCAGCCCCAGCATTTT. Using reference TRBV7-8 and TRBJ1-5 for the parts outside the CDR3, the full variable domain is GAGVSQSPRYKVAKRGQDVALRCDPISGHVSLFWYQQALGQGPEFLTYFQNEAQLDKSGLPSDRFFAERPEGSVSTLKIQRTQQEDSAVYLCASSLLPHTGGNQPQHFGDGTRLSIL.

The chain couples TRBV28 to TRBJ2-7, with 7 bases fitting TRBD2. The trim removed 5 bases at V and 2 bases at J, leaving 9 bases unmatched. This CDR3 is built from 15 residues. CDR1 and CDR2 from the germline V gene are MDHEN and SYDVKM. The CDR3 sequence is CASSPWGGRTYEQYF. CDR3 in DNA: TGTGCCAGCAGTCCATGGGGGGGAAGGACCTACGAGCAGTACTTC.

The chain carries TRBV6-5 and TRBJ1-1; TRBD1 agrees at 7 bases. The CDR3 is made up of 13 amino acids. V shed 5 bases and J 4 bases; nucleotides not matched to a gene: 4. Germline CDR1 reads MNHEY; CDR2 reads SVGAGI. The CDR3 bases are TGTGCCAGCAGTACCCGACAGGGCACTGAAGCTTTCTTT. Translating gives CASSTRQGTEAFF.

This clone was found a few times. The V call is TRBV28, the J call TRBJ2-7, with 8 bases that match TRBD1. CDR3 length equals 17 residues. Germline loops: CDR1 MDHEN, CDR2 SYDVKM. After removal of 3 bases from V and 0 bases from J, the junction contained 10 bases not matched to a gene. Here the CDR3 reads CASSFSFGTGASYEQYF. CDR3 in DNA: TGTGCCAGCAGTTTTTCTTTTGGGACAGGAGCCTCCTACGAGCAGTACTTC.

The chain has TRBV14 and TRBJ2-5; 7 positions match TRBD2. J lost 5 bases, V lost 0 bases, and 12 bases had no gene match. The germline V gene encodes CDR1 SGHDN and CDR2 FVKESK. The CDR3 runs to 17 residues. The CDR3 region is CASSQDWGILAAETQYF. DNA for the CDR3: TGTGCCAGCAGCCAAGATTGGGGAATTCTAGCGGCGGAGACCCAGTACTTC.

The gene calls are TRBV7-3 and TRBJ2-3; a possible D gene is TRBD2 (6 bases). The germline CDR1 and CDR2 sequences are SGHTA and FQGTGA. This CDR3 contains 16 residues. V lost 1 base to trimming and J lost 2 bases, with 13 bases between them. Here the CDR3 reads CASSLRLAVPTDTQYF. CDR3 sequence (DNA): TGTGCCAGCAGCTTAAGATTAGCGGTACCCACAGATACGCAGTATTTT.

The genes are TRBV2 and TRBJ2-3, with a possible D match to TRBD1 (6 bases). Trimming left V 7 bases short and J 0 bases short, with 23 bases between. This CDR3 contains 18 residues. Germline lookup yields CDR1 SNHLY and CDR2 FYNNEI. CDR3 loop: CASNPIGLTGASTDTQYF. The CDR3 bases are TGTGCCAGCAATCCCATCGGCTTGACAGGCGCTAGCACAGATACGCAGTATTTT.

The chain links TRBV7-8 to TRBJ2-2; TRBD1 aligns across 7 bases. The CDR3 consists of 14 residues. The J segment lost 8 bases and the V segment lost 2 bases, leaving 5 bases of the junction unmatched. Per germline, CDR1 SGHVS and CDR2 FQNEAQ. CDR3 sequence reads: CASSLRQGWGELFF. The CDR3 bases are TGTGCCAGCAGCTTACGACAGGGTTGGGGGGAGCTGTTTTTT.

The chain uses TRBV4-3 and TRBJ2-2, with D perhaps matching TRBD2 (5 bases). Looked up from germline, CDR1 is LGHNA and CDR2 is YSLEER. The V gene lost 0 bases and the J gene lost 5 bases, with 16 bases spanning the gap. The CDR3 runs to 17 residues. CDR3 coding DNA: TGCGCCAGCAGCCAAGATATGAGGAGCTCGGGGACCGGGGAGCTGTTTTTT. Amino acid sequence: CASSQDMRSSGTGELFF.

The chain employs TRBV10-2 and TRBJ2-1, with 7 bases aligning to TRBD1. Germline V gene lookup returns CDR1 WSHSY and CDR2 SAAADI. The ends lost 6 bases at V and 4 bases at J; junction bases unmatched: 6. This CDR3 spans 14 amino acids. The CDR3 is CASRWDSPYNEQFF. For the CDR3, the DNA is TGCGCCAGCAGATGGGACAGCCCTTACAATGAGCAGTTCTTC.

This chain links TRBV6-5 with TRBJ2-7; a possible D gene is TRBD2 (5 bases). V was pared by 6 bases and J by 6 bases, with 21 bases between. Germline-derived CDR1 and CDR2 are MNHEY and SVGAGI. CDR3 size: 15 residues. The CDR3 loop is CASSASGIPPGEQYF. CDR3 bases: TGTGCCAGCAGCGCCTCCGGGATCCCTCCGGGCGAGCAGTACTTC.

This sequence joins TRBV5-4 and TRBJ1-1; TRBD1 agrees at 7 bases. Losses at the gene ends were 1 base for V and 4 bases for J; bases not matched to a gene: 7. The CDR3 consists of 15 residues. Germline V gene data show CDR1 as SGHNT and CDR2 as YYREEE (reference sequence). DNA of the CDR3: TGTGCCAGCAGCTTGTCCACAGGGGTTCGCACTGAAGCTTTCTTT. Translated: CASSLSTGVRTEAFF. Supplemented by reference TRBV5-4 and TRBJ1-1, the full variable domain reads ETGVTQSPTHLIKTRGQQVTLRCSSQSGHNTVSWYQQALGQGPQFIFQYYREEENGRGNFPPRFSGLQFPNYSSELNVNALELDDSALYLCASSLSTGVRTEAFFGQGTRLTVV.

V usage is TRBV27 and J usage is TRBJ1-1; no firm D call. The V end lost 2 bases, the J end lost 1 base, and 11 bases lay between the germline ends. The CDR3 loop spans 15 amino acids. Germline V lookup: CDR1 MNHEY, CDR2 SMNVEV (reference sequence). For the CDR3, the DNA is TGTGCCAGCAGTTTACATCGGGAAAAGAACACTGAAGCTTTCTTT. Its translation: CASSLHREKNTEAFF.

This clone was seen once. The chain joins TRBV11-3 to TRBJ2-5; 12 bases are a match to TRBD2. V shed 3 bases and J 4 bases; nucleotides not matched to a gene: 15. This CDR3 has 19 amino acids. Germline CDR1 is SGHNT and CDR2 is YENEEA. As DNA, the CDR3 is TGTGCCAGCAGCTTCGAAAATCGCACTAGCGGGAGGATTAGAGAGACCCAGTACTTC. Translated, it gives CASSFENRTSGRIRETQYF.

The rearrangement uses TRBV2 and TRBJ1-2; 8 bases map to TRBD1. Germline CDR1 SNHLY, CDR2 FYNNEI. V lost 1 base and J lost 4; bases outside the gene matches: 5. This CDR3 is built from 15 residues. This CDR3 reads CASSEGTGKRYGYTF. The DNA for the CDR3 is TGTGCCAGCAGTGAAGGGACAGGGAAGCGCTATGGCTACACCTTC.

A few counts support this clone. The CDR3 sequence is CAISESVAGATTDTQYF. Here the CDR3 DNA reads TGTGCCATCAGTGAGTCGGTAGCGGGGGCCACCACAGATACGCAGTATTTT. The V call is TRBV10-3, the J call TRBJ2-3; 9 bases line up with TRBD2. After removal of 0 bases from V and 2 bases from J, the junction contained 6 bases not matched to a gene. The CDR3 is made up of 17 amino acids. Per germline, CDR1 ENHRY and CDR2 SYGVKD.

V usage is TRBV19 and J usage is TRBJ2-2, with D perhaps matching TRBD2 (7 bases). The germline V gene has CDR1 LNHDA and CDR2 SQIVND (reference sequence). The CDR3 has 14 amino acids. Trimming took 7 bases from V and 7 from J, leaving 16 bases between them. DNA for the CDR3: TGTGCCAGTAAGAGGGGGGGGCGCGACGGGGAGCTGTTTTTT. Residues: CASKRGGRDGELFF. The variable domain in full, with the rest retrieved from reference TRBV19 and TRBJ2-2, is DGGITQSPKYLFRKEGQNVTLSCEQNLNHDAMYWYRQDPGQGLRLIYYSQIVNDFQKGDIAEGYSVSREKKESFPLTVTSAQKNPTAFYLCASKRGGRDGELFFGEGSRLTVL.

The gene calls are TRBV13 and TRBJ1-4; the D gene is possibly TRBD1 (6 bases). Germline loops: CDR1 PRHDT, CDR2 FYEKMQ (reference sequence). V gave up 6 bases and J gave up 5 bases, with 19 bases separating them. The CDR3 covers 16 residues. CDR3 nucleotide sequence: TGTGCCAGCAGGATTAACCAGGGGAGACAGAATGAAAAACTGTTTTTT. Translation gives CASRINQGRQNEKLFF.

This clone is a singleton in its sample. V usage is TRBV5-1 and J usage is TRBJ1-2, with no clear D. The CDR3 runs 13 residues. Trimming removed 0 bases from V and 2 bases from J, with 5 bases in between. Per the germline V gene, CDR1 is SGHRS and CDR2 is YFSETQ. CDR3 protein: CASSLGENYGYTF. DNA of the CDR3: TGCGCCAGCAGCTTGGGAGAGAACTATGGCTACACCTTC.

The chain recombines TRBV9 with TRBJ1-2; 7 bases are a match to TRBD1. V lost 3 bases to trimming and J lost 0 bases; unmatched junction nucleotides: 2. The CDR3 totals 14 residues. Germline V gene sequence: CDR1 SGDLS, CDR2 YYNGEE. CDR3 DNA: TGTGCCAGCAGCGCCGGGACAGCTAACTATGGCTACACCTTC. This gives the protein CASSAGTANYGYTF.